Each of the 14 T cell receptor beta chains below was sequenced from the same sample in a study of shared clonotypes between healthy human individuals. The data were produced by immunoSEQ multiplex PCR, yet TCRdb's version contains in-frame clones alone and is incomplete. The sample carries some 320,000 clones, roughly 87% recorded once. Material for sequencing was memory CD8+ T cells sorted from blood. Subset meaning: CD45RO+ cells pooled with CCR7-negative TemRA cells. The receptor set was obtained from a man aged 18 to 30 in good health.

V is TRBV7-2 and J is TRBJ2-1, with D perhaps matching TRBD1 (6 bases). The germline V gene encodes CDR1 SGHTA and CDR2 FQGNSA. V lost 5 bases and J lost 8, with 13 bases in between. This CDR3 comprises 13 residues. The chain's CDR3 is CASSISTGYEQFF. The CDR3 region has the DNA TGTGCCAGCAGCATATCTACAGGGTATGAGCAGTTCTTC. The full variable domain, its missing parts supplied by reference TRBV7-2 and TRBJ2-1, is GAGVSQSPSNKVTEKGKDVELRCDPISGHTALYWYRQSLGQGLEFLIYFQGNSAPDKSGLPSDRFSAERTGGSVSTLTIQRTQQEDSAVYLCASSISTGYEQFFGPGTRLTVL.

The chain uses TRBV5-4 and TRBJ2-7; 8 nucleotides align to TRBD2. V dropped 1 base and J dropped 1; count of bases not matched to a gene: 4. There are 15 residues in the CDR3. The germline gives CDR1 SGHNT, CDR2 YYREEE (reference sequence). Here the CDR3 DNA reads TGTGCCAGCAGCTTGCCCAGCGGGGGATCCTACGAGCAGTACTTC. Encoded protein: CASSLPSGGSYEQYF. Together with reference TRBV5-4 and TRBJ2-7, the CDR3 gives the full variable domain: ETGVTQSPTHLIKTRGQQVTLRCSSQSGHNTVSWYQQALGQGPQFIFQYYREEENGRGNFPPRFSGLQFPNYSSELNVNALELDDSALYLCASSLPSGGSYEQYFGPGTRLTVT.

V usage is TRBV6-5 and J usage is TRBJ2-3, with unresolved D. This CDR3 contains 14 residues. Germline V gene data show CDR1 as MNHEY and CDR2 as SVGAGI. V lost 1 base and J 5 bases, leaving 10 bases between the germline ends. CDR3 sequence (DNA): TGTGCCAGCAGTTACTTGGTGGGTGAAGATACGCAGTATTTT. Its translation: CASSYLVGEDTQYF.

The rearrangement links TRBV7-8 to TRBJ1-1; D is unresolved. Per germline, CDR1 SGHVS and CDR2 FQNEAQ. Trimming left V 3 bases short and J 0 bases short, with 23 bases between. The length of the CDR3 is 19 residues. In DNA, the CDR3 is TGTGCCAGCAGCTTTGAGTTGTACGGATCAGATGAGTTGAACACTGAAGCTTTCTTT. Protein: CASSFELYGSDELNTEAFF.

The chain employs TRBV19 and TRBJ1-2; 8 bases match TRBD1. The V segment lost 5 bases and the J segment 5 bases; nucleotides outside the gene matches: 10. The germline V gene has CDR1 LNHDA and CDR2 SQIVND (reference sequence). CDR3 length: 15 amino acids. CDR3 amino acids: CASSPGTGSLYGYTF. In DNA, the CDR3 is TGTGCCAGTAGTCCTGGGACAGGCTCGCTTTATGGCTACACCTTC.

A note on this clone: The germline gene is not matched at one end of the junction; a read error may be the cause. J is TRBJ1-5 and V is TRBV7-9, with 8 bases lining up with TRBD1. The CDR3 sequence is 16 residues long. Germline V CDR1 and CDR2: SEHNR, FQNEAQ (reference sequence). The DNA for the CDR3 is TGTGCCAGCAGCTCTGGGGACAGGAACTCTAATCGGCCCCAGCATTTT. Translated, it gives CASSSGDRNSNRPQHF. Filled out from reference TRBV7-9 and TRBJ1-5, the complete variable domain reads DTGVSQNPRHKITKRGQNVTFRCDPISEHNRLYWYRQTLGQGPEFLTYFQNEAQLEKSRLLSDRFSAERPKGSFSTLEIQRTEQGDSAMYLCASSSGDRNSNRPQHFGDGTRLSIL.

This chain links TRBV7-6 with TRBJ2-7; D not certain. Germline CDR1 is SGHVS and CDR2 is FNYEAQ. Trimming left V 1 base short and J 4 bases short, with 8 bases between. CDR3 length equals 13 residues. For the CDR3, the DNA is TGTGCCAGCAGCTTAGGGCTAGATTACGAGCAGTACTTC. The encoded protein is CASSLGLDYEQYF.

This chain connects TRBV5-1 to TRBJ2-5; tentative D call: TRBD2 (5 bases). The CDR3 runs 14 residues. Trimming stripped 3 bases from V and 5 bases from J, with 14 bases between. The V gene's germline CDR1 is SGHRS and CDR2 YFSETQ. The CDR3 coding sequence is TGCGCCAGCAGCTCGATGGAGGTAGGGGAGACCCAGTACTTC. Its protein product is CASSSMEVGETQYF.

V gene TRBV6-4 combines with J gene TRBJ2-7, with D possibly being TRBD1 (7 bases). The CDR3 has 17 amino acids. Germline lookup yields CDR1 MRHNA and CDR2 SNTAGT. V dropped 8 bases and J dropped 0 bases, with 23 bases sitting between them. CDR3: CASYPNPGAGGSYEQYF. CDR3 nucleotides: TGTGCCAGCTACCCCAACCCGGGGGCAGGGGGCTCCTACGAGCAGTACTTC.

The V gene is TRBV15, the J gene TRBJ2-1; 8 nucleotides line up with TRBD2. Germline trimming cut 5 bases from V and 1 base from J; bases unmatched to any gene: 4. The CDR3 runs to 15 residues. Germline V gene data show CDR1 as LNHNV and CDR2 as YYDKDF (reference sequence). The chain's CDR3 is CATSESGGSYNEQFF. CDR3 sequence (DNA): TGTGCCACCAGCGAAAGCGGGGGATCCTACAATGAGCAGTTCTTC. Looking up the rest from reference TRBV15 and TRBJ2-1 gives the full variable domain: DAMVIQNPRYQVTQFGKPVTLSCSQTLNHNVMYWYQQKSSQAPKLLFHYYDKDFNNEADTPDNFQSRRPNTSFCFLDIRSPGLGDTAMYLCATSESGGSYNEQFFGPGTRLTVL.

The V gene is TRBV7-8, the J gene TRBJ1-1; D is unclear. Between the trimmed V and J ends, which lost 3 bases and 5 bases, there was a span of 10 bases. The CDR3 contains 13 residues. Germline CDR1 is SGHVS and CDR2 is FQNEAQ. In DNA form, the CDR3 reads TGTGCCAGCAGCTTCGGAAGCGGTACTGAAGCTTTCTTT. This codes for CASSFGSGTEAFF.

The chain links TRBV7-8 to TRBJ2-1; unclear D gene. The CDR3 runs to 16 residues. Between the trimmed V and J ends, which lost 0 bases and 0 bases, there was a span of 9 bases. Germline V gene data show CDR1 as SGHVS and CDR2 as FQNEAQ. The CDR3 is CASSLAGYGSYNEQFF. The DNA of the CDR3 is TGTGCCAGCAGCTTAGCCGGTTATGGCTCCTACAATGAGCAGTTCTTC.

The table lists this clone with a few counts. The chain links TRBV25-1 to TRBJ2-7, with D perhaps TRBD2 (5 bases). Deletions cut 5 bases from V and 2 bases from J, with 10 bases between. The CDR3 extends over 13 amino acids. Looked up from germline, CDR1 is MGHDK and CDR2 is SYGVNS. CDR3 sequence (DNA): TGTGCCAGCAGTACGGACTGGGCCTACGAGCAGTACTTC. This encodes CASSTDWAYEQYF.

The chain combines TRBV19 with TRBJ1-6; no definite D call. The CDR3 spans 14 residues. V lost 7 bases and J 0 bases, leaving 7 bases between the germline ends. Germline V lookup: CDR1 LNHDA, CDR2 SQIVND (reference sequence). CDR3 coding DNA: TGTGCCAGTAACACGAGCTCCTATAATTCACCCCTCCACTTT. Translation: CASNTSSYNSPLHF.